This T cell receptor (beta chain) emerged from a study of Ad26.COV2.S vaccination and SARS-CoV-2 variants. The overall study: The donor was enrolled in the Ad26.COV2.S arm of the COV1001 trial.

This CDR3 is built from 16 residues. Trimming removed 1 base at V and 4 bases at J, with 16 bases between. In germline, CDR1 is SGHNT, CDR2 YENEEA. This table comes from immunoSEQ multiplex PCR, and its TCRdb copy is limited to in-frame clones, with some not included. The table records 350,000 to 450,000 clones, about 89% of them present only once. Regarding this clone: What it recognizes is unknown.

Treatment indicated: roughly 18 received Ad26.COV2.S at low or high dose, single or two shots; 5 received placebo; per-sample allocation not given. Samples were taken on day 63 after the first vaccine or placebo injection. Study-wide results and caveats: Using TCR breadth and depth analyses may have led to underestimated total T cell responses.

Material: peripheral blood, obtained in a trial of Ad26.COV2.S vaccine versus placebo. V usage is TRBV11-3 and J usage is TRBJ1-1; a weak D match, TRBD1 (5 bases). The sequence came from a person aged 18-60 years who received the Ad26.COV2.S COVID-19 vaccine or a placebo. The CDR3 protein is CASSLGGGSQGTEAFF. CDR3 DNA: TGTGCCAGCAGCTTAGGTGGGGGTTCTCAGGGCACTGAAGCTTTCTTT.